This T cell receptor beta chain comes out of a study of cytomegalovirus exposure and HLA in healthy donors. Amplification used 60 Vbeta primers and 13 Jbeta primers. Clones were read by immunoSEQ multiplex PCR, and TCRdb kept only the in-frame ones, dropping some. Of about 190,000 clones detected, around three quarters appear once; the ten largest clones hold around 1.6%. V shed 3 bases and J shed 2 bases, with 14 bases lying between them. Germline CDR1 and CDR2: SGDLS and YYNGEE. The CDR3 loop spans 15 amino acids. The clonotype originates from a woman aged 18-35 years in good health and CMV-seronegative. The sample was PBMCs. J is TRBJ1-1 and V is TRBV9; D perhaps matches TRBD1 (5 bases). CDR3 in amino acids: CASSAAGGVNTEAFF. CDR3 DNA sequence: TGTGCCAGCAGCGCTGCCGGGGGGGTAAACACTGAAGCTTTCTTT.